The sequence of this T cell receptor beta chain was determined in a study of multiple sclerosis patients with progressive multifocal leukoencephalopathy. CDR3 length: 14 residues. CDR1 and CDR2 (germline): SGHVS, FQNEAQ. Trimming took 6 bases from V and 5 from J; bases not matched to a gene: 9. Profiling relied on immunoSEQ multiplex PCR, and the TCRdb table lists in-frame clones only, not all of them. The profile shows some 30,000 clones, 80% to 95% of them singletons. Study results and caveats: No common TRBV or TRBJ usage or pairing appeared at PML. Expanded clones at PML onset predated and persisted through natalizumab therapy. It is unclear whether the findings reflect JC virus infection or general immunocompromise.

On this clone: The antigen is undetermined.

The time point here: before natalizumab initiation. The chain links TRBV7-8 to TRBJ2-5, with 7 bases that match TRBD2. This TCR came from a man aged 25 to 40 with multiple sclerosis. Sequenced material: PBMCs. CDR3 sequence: CASRTGGVRETQYF. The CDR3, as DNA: TGTGCCAGCAGGACGGGAGGCGTCCGGGAGACCCAGTACTTC.